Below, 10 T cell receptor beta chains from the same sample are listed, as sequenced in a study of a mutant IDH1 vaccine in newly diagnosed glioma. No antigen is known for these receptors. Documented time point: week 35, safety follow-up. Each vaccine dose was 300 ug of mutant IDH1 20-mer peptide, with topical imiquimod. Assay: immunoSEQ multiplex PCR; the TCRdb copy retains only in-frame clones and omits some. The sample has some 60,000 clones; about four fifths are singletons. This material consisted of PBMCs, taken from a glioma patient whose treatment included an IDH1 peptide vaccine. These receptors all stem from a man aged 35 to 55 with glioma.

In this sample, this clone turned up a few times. For the CDR3, the DNA is TGTGCCAGTAGTCCAGACAGGGGGCTTAATCGGACCAATCAGCCCCAGCATTTT. This sequence encodes CASSPDRGLNRTNQPQHF. The J gene is TRBJ1-5, the V gene TRBV19; 10 nucleotides match TRBD1. This CDR3 contains 18 residues. CDR1 and CDR2 (germline): LNHDA, SQIVND (reference sequence). Trimming took 5 bases from V and 3 from J; bases not matched to a gene: 13.

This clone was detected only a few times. The CDR3 nucleotides are TGTGCCAGCAGCCAATCGGGATATGTAGGAACTGAAGCTTTCTTT. This sequence encodes CASSQSGYVGTEAFF. This chain connects TRBV4-2 to TRBJ1-1; D is undetermined. CDR1 and CDR2 (germline): LGHNA, YNFKEQ. This CDR3 is built from 15 residues. The germline V and J ends were trimmed by 2 bases and 5 bases, with 15 bases remaining between them.

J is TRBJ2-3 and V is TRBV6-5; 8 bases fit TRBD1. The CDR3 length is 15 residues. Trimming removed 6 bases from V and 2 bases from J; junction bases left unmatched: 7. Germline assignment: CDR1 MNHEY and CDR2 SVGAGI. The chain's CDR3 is CASSRTGSDTDTQYF. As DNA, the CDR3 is TGTGCCAGCAGCAGGACAGGGAGCGACACAGATACGCAGTATTTT.

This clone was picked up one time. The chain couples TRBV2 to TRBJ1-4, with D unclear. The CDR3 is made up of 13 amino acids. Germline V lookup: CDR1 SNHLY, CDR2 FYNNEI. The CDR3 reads CSSKETSREKLFF. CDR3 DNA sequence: TGTTCATCAAAGGAGACATCTCGGGAAAAACTGTTTTTT.

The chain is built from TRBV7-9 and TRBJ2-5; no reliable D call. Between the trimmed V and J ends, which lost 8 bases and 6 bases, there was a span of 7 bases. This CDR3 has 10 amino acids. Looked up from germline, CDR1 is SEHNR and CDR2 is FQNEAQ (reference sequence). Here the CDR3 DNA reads TGTGCCAGCGCTGGGAAGACCCAGTACTTC. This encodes CASAGKTQYF.

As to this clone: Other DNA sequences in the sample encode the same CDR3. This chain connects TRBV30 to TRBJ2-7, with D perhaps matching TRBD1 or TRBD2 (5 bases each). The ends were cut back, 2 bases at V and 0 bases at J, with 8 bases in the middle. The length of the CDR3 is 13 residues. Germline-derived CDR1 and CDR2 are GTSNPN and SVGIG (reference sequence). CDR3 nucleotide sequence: TGTGCCTGGAGTCGAGGGACCTCCTACGAGCAGTACTTC. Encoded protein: CAWSRGTSYEQYF.

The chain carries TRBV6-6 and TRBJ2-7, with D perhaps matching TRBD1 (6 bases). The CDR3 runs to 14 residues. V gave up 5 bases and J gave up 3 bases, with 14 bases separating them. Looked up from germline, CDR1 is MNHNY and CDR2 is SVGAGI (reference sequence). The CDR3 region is CASSPLTGIYEQYF. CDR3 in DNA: TGTGCCAGCAGTCCCCTAACAGGGATCTACGAGCAGTACTTC.

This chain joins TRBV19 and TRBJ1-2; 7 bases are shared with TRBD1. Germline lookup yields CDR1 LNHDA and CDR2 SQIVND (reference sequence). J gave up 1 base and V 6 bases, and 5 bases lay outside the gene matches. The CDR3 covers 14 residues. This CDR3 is CASRTTGVNYGYTF. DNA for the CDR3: TGTGCCAGTAGAACCACAGGGGTTAACTATGGCTACACCTTC. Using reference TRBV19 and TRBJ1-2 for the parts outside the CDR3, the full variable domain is DGGITQSPKYLFRKEGQNVTLSCEQNLNHDAMYWYRQDPGQGLRLIYYSQIVNDFQKGDIAEGYSVSREKKESFPLTVTSAQKNPTAFYLCASRTTGVNYGYTFGSGTRLTVV.

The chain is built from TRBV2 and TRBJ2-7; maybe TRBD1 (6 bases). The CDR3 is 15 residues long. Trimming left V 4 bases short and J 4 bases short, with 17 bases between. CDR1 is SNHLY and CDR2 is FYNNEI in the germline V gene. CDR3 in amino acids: CASSALQGVRYEQYF. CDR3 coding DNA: TGTGCCAGCAGTGCATTACAGGGTGTAAGGTACGAGCAGTACTTC.

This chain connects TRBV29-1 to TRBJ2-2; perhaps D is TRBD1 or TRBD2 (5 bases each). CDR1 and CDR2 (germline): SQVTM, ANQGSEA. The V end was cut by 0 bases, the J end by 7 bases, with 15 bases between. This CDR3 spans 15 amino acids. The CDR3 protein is CSVEDHEGSGGELFF. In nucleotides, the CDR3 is TGCAGCGTTGAAGATCATGAGGGGTCGGGCGGGGAGCTGTTTTTT.